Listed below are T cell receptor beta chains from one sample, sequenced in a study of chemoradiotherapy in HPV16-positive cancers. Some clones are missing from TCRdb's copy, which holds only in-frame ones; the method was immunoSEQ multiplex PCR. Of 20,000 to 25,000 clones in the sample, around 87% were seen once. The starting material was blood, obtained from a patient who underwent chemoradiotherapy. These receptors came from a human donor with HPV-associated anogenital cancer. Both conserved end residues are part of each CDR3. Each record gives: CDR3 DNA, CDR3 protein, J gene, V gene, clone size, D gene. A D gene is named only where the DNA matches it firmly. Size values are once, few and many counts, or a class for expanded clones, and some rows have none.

DNA: TGTGCCAGCAGTCTAGAGAACACTGAAGCTTTCTTT
CDR3: CASSLENTEAFF
J: TRBJ1-1
V: TRBV28
size: .
D: .

DNA: TGTGCCAGCAGCGTAGGACCGACAGGGGTACGGGTTTATGAGCAGTTCTTC
CDR3: CASSVGPTGVRVYEQFF
J: TRBJ2-1
V: TRBV9
size: .
D: TRBD1

DNA: TGTGCCAGTACCGCGGACAGGGGCAACAATCAGCCCCAGCATTTT
CDR3: CASTADRGNNQPQHF
J: TRBJ1-5
V: TRBV19
size: few
D: TRBD1

DNA: TGTGCCAGCAGCGTAGGGGAGACAGGGGATAACTATGGCTACACCTTC
CDR3: CASSVGETGDNYGYTF
J: TRBJ1-2
V: TRBV9
size: few
D: TRBD1

DNA: TGTGCCAGCAGCCCTGACAGATCCTACGAGCAGTACTTC
CDR3: CASSPDRSYEQYF
J: TRBJ2-7
V: TRBV7-3
size: .
D: .

DNA: TGTGCCAGCAGCCCGCCGGGGGGGGGCGCTGACAATGAGCAGTTCTTC
CDR3: CASSPPGGGADNEQFF
J: TRBJ2-1
V: TRBV7-8
size: .
D: TRBD2

DNA: TGTGCCAGCAGGTCCCCAGGGGCAGGCAATCAGCCCCAGCATTTT
CDR3: CASRSPGAGNQPQHF
J: TRBJ1-5
V: TRBV28
size: .
D: .

DNA: TGTGCCAGCAGGACCGGGACAGGGTTGGCCGGGGAGCTGTTTTTT
CDR3: CASRTGTGLAGELFF
J: TRBJ2-2
V: TRBV5-5
size: once
D: TRBD1

DNA: TGTGCCAGCAGCTTGGCCAGCGGGAGTGCGAATGAGCAGTTCTTC
CDR3: CASSLASGSANEQFF
J: TRBJ2-1
V: TRBV5-4
size: .
D: TRBD2

DNA: TGTGCCAGCCTCCCTCCGGGACCCATATACGAGCAGTACTTC
CDR3: CASLPPGPIYEQYF
J: TRBJ2-7
V: TRBV28
size: few
D: .

DNA: TGTGCCATCTCCGGGGAGGCAACGGGGACTGAAGCTTTCTTT
CDR3: CAISGEATGTEAFF
J: TRBJ1-1
V: TRBV10-3
size: .
D: .

DNA: TGTGCCAGCAGCTTGGGGACTAGCGGTGTTAATGAGCAGTTCTTC
CDR3: CASSLGTSGVNEQFF
J: TRBJ2-1
V: TRBV7-2
size: .
D: TRBD2

DNA: TGTGCCAGCAGCGTCCTTGACAGGCTCGACGAGCAGTACTTC
CDR3: CASSVLDRLDEQYF
J: TRBJ2-7
V: TRBV2
size: .
D: .

DNA: TGTGCCAGCAGCTTAGGGGCCCAGACCCAGTACTTC
CDR3: CASSLGAQTQYF
J: TRBJ2-5
V: TRBV11-2
size: .
D: .

DNA: TGTGCCAGCTCACCAAGTCCCCGGAACTCTGGAAACACCATATATTTT
CDR3: CASSPSPRNSGNTIYF
J: TRBJ1-3
V: TRBV18
size: .
D: .

DNA: TGTGCCAGCAGCTCGCCGAGGGCGACAGGGTCAATGAACACTGAAGCTTTCTTT
CDR3: CASSSPRATGSMNTEAFF
J: TRBJ1-1
V: TRBV7-2
size: once
D: TRBD1

DNA: TGTGCCAGCAGTTTCCGCCGTTTGGAGCAGTTCTTC
CDR3: CASSFRRLEQFF
J: TRBJ2-1
V: TRBV28
size: few
D: .

DNA: TGTGCCAGCAGTAAGGAGGCGGGCCGGGAGCTGTTTTTT
CDR3: CASSKEAGRELFF
J: TRBJ2-2
V: TRBV11-3
size: .
D: .

DNA: TGTGCCAGCAGCCAAGCACTCAGCTCCTACGAGCAGTACTTC
CDR3: CASSQALSSYEQYF
J: TRBJ2-7
V: TRBV14
size: .
D: .

DNA: TGCAGCGCGGGGGCAGCTAGCGGGGTGGGGGAGCTGTTTTTT
CDR3: CSAGAASGVGELFF
J: TRBJ2-2
V: TRBV29-1
size: .
D: TRBD2

DNA: TGTGCCAGCAGTCCCCGAGGTGGCGGTGGCACTGAAGCTTTCTTT
CDR3: CASSPRGGGGTEAFF
J: TRBJ1-1
V: TRBV14
size: .
D: .

DNA: TGTGCCAGCACCCGACTGACAGGGTCGAACACTGAAGCTTTCTTT
CDR3: CASTRLTGSNTEAFF
J: TRBJ1-1
V: TRBV14
size: .
D: TRBD1

DNA: TGTGCCAGCAGTACTTGGACTAGCGGGAACGAGCAGTACTTC
CDR3: CASSTWTSGNEQYF
J: TRBJ2-7
V: TRBV6-5
size: .
D: TRBD2

DNA: TGTGCCAGCAGCGGGGGACACAGCTCCTACAATGAGCAGTTCTTC
CDR3: CASSGGHSSYNEQFF
J: TRBJ2-1
V: TRBV6-5
size: .
D: .

DNA: TGTGCCAGTAGTACGGGACAGGGTATCTACGAGCAGTACTTC
CDR3: CASSTGQGIYEQYF
J: TRBJ2-7
V: TRBV19
size: once
D: TRBD1

DNA: TGTGCCAGCAGCACGACCCCCGGGACAGGGGTCCACGAGCAGTACTTC
CDR3: CASSTTPGTGVHEQYF
J: TRBJ2-7
V: TRBV6-4
size: .
D: TRBD1